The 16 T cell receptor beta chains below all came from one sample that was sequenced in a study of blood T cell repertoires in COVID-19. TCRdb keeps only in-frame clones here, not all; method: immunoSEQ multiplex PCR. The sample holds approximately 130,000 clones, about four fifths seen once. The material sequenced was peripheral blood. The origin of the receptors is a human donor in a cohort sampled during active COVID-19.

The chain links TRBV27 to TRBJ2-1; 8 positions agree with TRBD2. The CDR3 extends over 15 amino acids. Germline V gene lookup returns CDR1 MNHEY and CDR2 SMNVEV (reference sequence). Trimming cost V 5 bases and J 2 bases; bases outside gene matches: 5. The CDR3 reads CASSPGLGPYNEQFF. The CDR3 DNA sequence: TGTGCCAGCAGTCCGGGACTAGGGCCCTACAATGAGCAGTTCTTC.

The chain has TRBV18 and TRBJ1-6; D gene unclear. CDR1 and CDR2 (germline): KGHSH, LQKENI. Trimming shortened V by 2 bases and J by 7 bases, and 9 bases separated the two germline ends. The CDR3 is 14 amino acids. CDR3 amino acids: CASSPGQVNSPLHF. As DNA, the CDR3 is TGTGCCAGCTCACCAGGGCAGGTGAATTCACCCCTCCACTTT.

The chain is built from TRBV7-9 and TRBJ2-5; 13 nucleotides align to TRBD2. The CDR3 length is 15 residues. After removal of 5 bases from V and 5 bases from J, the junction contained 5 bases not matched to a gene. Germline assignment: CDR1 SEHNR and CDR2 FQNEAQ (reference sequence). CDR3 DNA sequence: TGTGCCAGCAGCCAGGGACTAGCGGGGCATGAGACCCAGTACTTC. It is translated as CASSQGLAGHETQYF.

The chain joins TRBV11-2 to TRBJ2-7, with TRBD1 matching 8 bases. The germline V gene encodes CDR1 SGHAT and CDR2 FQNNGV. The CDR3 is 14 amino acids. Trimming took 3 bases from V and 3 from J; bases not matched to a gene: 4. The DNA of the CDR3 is TGTGCCAGCAGCTTGGTACAGGGGGGCTACGAGCAGTACTTC. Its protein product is CASSLVQGGYEQYF. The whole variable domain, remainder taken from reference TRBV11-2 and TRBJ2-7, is EAGVAQSPRYKIIEKRQSVAFWCNPISGHATLYWYQQILGQGPKLLIQFQNNGVVDDSQLPKDRFSAERLKGVDSTLKIQPAKLEDSAVYLCASSLVQGGYEQYFGPGTRLTVT.

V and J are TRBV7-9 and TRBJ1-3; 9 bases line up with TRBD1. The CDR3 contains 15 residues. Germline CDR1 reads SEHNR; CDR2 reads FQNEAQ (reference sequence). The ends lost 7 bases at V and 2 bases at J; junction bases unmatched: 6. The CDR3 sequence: CASTRQGGPGNTIYF. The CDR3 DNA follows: TGTGCCAGCACCCGACAGGGGGGACCTGGAAACACCATATATTTT.

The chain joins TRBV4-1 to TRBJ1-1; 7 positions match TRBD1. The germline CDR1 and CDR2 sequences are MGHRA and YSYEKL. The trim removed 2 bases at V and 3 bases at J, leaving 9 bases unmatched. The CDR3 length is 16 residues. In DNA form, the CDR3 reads TGCGCCAGCAGCCAAAGTCCAACTGACAGGGACACTGAAGCTTTCTTT. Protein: CASSQSPTDRDTEAFF.

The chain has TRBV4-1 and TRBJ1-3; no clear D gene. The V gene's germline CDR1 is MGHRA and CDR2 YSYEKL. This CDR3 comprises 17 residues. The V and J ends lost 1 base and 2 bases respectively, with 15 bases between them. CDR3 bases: TGCGCCAGCAGCCAAGGTCGTAGACTGCCCACTGGAAACACCATATATTTT. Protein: CASSQGRRLPTGNTIYF.

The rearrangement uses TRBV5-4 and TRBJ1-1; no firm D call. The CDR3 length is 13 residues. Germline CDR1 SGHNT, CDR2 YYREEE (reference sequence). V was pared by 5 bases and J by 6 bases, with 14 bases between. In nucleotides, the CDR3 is TGTGCCAGCAGTTTCCTCGAGGGTGCTGAAGCTTTCTTT. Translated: CASSFLEGAEAFF.

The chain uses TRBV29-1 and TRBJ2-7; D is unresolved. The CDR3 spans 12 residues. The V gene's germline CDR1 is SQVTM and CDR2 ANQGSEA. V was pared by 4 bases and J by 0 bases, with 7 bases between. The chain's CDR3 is CSVGSSSYEQYF. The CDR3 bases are TGCAGCGTTGGTAGCTCCTCCTACGAGCAGTACTTC.

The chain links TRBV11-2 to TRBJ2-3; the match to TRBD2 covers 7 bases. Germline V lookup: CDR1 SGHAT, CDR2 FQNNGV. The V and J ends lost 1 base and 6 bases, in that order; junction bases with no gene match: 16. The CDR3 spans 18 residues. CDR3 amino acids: CASSLADGTGTTSDTQYF. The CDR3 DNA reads TGTGCCAGCAGCTTAGCAGATGGGACCGGGACTACCTCGGATACGCAGTATTTT.

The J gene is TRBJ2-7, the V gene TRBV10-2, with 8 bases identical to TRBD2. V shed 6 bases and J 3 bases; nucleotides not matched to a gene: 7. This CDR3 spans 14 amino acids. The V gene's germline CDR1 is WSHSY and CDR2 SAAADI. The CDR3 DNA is TGCGCCAGCAGGGGGGAAGCGGGGGACTACGAGCAGTACTTC. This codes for CASRGEAGDYEQYF.

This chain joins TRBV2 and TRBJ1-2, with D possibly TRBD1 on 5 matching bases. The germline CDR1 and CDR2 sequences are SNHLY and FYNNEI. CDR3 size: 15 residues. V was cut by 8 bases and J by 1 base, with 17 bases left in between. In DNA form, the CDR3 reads TGTGCCAGCGGGGGGACGGACGCTTTTAACTATGGCTACACCTTC. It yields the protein CASGGTDAFNYGYTF.

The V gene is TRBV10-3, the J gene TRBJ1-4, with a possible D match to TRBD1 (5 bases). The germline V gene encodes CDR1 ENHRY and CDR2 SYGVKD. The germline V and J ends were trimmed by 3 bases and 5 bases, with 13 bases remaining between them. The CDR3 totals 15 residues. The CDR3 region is CAISDISGRNEKLFF. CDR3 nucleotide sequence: TGTGCCATCAGTGATATATCAGGGCGGAATGAAAAACTGTTTTTT.

CDR3 residues: CASSAMTGDGYTF. In DNA form, the CDR3 reads TGTGCCAGCAGCGCAATGACAGGGGATGGCTACACCTTC. This sequence joins TRBV9 and TRBJ1-2; 8 positions agree with TRBD1. The CDR3 spans 13 residues. The germline V gene has CDR1 SGDLS and CDR2 YYNGEE. V was clipped by 3 bases and J by 6 bases; unmatched bases: 4. The complete variable domain, with remaining parts taken from reference TRBV9 and TRBJ1-2, reads DSGVTQTPKHLITATGQRVTLRCSPRSGDLSVYWYQQSLDQGLQFLIQYYNGEERAKGNILERFSAQQFPDLHSELNLSSLELGDSALYFCASSAMTGDGYTFGSGTRLTVV.

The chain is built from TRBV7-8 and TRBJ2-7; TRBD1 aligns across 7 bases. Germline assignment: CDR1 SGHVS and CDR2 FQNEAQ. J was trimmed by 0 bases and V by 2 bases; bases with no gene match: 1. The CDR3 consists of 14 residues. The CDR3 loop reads CASSLRDSSYEQYF. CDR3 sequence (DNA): TGTGCCAGCAGCTTAAGGGACAGCTCCTACGAGCAGTACTTC.

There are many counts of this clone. The CDR3 region is CASSPWGGSGNTIYF. The CDR3 nucleotides are TGTGCCAGCAGCCCCTGGGGGGGCTCTGGAAACACCATATATTTT. The chain uses TRBV7-8 and TRBJ1-3; D possibly corresponds to TRBD1 (5 bases). The germline gives CDR1 SGHVS, CDR2 FQNEAQ. The CDR3 consists of 15 residues. Trimming removed 5 bases at V and 0 bases at J, with 11 bases between.